The 15 T cell receptor beta chains in this list originate from one sample, sequenced in a study of CD8 T cells in Susac syndrome. It was with random hexamers that roughly 0.45 to 1 ug RNA was reverse transcribed. MiXCR, run by TCRdb on the immunoSEQ multiplex PCR reads, gives a single entry per CDR3 protein. The profile shows roughly 130,000 distinct CDR3 sequences, less than 95% of them singletons. The sequenced material came from CD4+ T cells from PBMCs. The origin of the receptors is a human donor with multiple sclerosis.

A word on this clonotype: Because the CDR3's place on the DNA is in doubt, the DNA is left out and the CDR3 is given as listed by TCRdb. The chain's CDR3 is CASILGGAPGELFF. The rearrangement joins TRBV2 to TRBJ2-2; TRBD1 was called by the table and not checked on the DNA. The CDR3 has 14 residues if both end residues are counted. Germline V lookup: CDR1 SNHLY, CDR2 FYNNEI.

The CDR3 reads CASSVWNNAETQYF. In nucleotides, the CDR3 is TGTGCCAGCAGTGTATGGAACAACGCAGAGACCCAGTACTTC. This chain joins TRBV6-1 and TRBJ2-5; unclear D gene. Trimming removed 4 bases at V and 4 bases at J, with 13 bases between. CDR1 MNHNS and CDR2 SASEGT come from the germline V gene. The CDR3 contains 14 residues.

The chain's CDR3 is CASSVSPAPERRYNEQFF. CDR3 coding DNA: TGTGCCAGCAGCGTCTCCCCAGCACCGGAGAGACGCTACAATGAGCAGTTCTTC. The chain combines TRBV9 with TRBJ2-1, with D hard to call. CDR1 and CDR2 (germline): SGDLS, YYNGEE. There are 18 residues in the CDR3. Deletions cut 2 bases from V and 3 bases from J, with 21 bases between.

This clonotype has a single count. The CDR3 loop reads CASSRYSGGSTDTQYF. As DNA, the CDR3 is TGTGCCAGCAGCCGCTATAGCGGGGGGAGCACAGATACGCAGTATTTT. The chain carries TRBV12-3 or TRBV12-4 and TRBJ2-3; 10 bases fit TRBD2. The CDR3 is 16 amino acids. V shed 6 bases and J 0 bases; nucleotides not matched to a gene: 6.

The chain has TRBV18 and TRBJ1-1; no clear D gene. The germline V gene has CDR1 KGHSH and CDR2 LQKENI. The CDR3 runs 11 residues. The V end lost 10 bases, the J end lost 0 bases, and 6 bases lay between the germline ends. The CDR3 DNA sequence: TGTGCCACCCGGGTGAACACTGAAGCTTTCTTT. Amino acids: CATRVNTEAFF.

The J gene is TRBJ2-3, the V gene TRBV3-1; no definite D call. V was clipped by 3 bases and J by 4 bases, with 11 bases between them. The CDR3 is 14 amino acids. Germline loops: CDR1 LGHDT, CDR2 YNNKEL (reference sequence). In DNA form, the CDR3 reads TGTGCCAGCAGCCACGTCTCCTCTCCAGATACGCAGTATTTT. Translating it yields CASSHVSSPDTQYF.

This sequence joins TRBV19 and TRBJ2-3; D is perhaps TRBD1 (6 bases). Germline V CDR1 and CDR2: LNHDA, SQIVND (reference sequence). CDR3 length equals 15 residues. Between the trimmed V and J ends, which lost 10 bases and 0 bases, there was a span of 17 bases. The CDR3 region has the DNA TGTGCCACCACAGGGCTTCAATCTAGCACAGATACGCAGTATTTT. It translates to CATTGLQSSTDTQYF.

The V call is TRBV30, the J call TRBJ1-5, with D unresolved. Germline V gene data show CDR1 as GTSNPN and CDR2 as SVGIG (reference sequence). This CDR3 is built from 13 residues. Trimming pared 2 bases from V and 5 bases from J, leaving 10 bases between. The CDR3, as DNA: TGTGCCTGGAGTCCAGGTAATGATCAGCCCCAGCATTTT. Translation gives CAWSPGNDQPQHF.

The chain employs TRBV6-2 or TRBV6-3 and TRBJ2-6; TRBD2 might be the D (5 bases). The CDR3 length is 16 residues. V lost 5 bases and J lost 0, with 11 bases in between. Per the germline V gene, CDR1 is MNHEY and CDR2 is SVGEGT. CDR3 in amino acids: CASSAGLYSGANVLTF. The CDR3, as DNA: TGTGCCAGCAGTGCCGGACTGTACTCTGGGGCCAACGTCCTGACTTTC.

The rearrangement uses TRBV3-1 and TRBJ1-1; possible D gene TRBD1, 6 bases. From germline, CDR1 is LGHDT and CDR2 YNNKEL (reference sequence). The length of the CDR3 is 13 residues. Trimming pared 0 bases from V and 11 bases from J, leaving 13 bases between. The DNA of the CDR3 is TGTGCCAGCAGCCAAGATCGGGGGCGGCTGGCTTTCTTT. Amino acids: CASSQDRGRLAFF.

The J gene is TRBJ1-1, the V gene TRBV19; D unclear. V was trimmed by 7 bases and J by 0 bases, leaving 6 bases between them. This CDR3 has 12 amino acids. Per germline, CDR1 LNHDA and CDR2 SQIVND (reference sequence). The CDR3 DNA is TGTGCCAGTATCGCAGTGAACACTGAAGCTTTCTTT. It yields the protein CASIAVNTEAFF.

This chain uses TRBV12-3 or TRBV12-4 with TRBJ1-5; D is possibly TRBD1 (5 bases). V was cut by 2 bases and J by 6 bases, with 17 bases left in between. The CDR3 sequence is 16 residues long. The DNA for the CDR3 is TGTGCCAGCAGTTTATCCCAGGGATATGGGAGTCAGCCCCAGCATTTT. It is translated as CASSLSQGYGSQPQHF.

The V call is TRBV27, the J call TRBJ1-1; the match to TRBD1 covers 10 bases. The trim removed 6 bases at V and 8 bases at J, leaving 9 bases unmatched. Germline V lookup: CDR1 MNHEY, CDR2 SMNVEV (reference sequence). The CDR3 contains 14 residues. In DNA, the CDR3 is TGTGCCAGCAGCCACCCGGGACAGGGGCGGGAAGCTTTCTTT. Protein sequence: CASSHPGQGREAFF.

The chain carries TRBV5-4 and TRBJ2-7; 7 bases map to TRBD1. The V gene's germline CDR1 is SGHNT and CDR2 YYREEE (reference sequence). The CDR3 runs 15 residues. The junction had 12 bases not matched to a gene; V was cut back by 6 bases and J by 3 bases. The chain's CDR3 is CASKNPGQTFYEQYF. The DNA for the CDR3 is TGTGCCAGCAAAAATCCGGGACAGACGTTCTACGAGCAGTACTTC.

The chain carries TRBV12-3 or TRBV12-4 and TRBJ1-5; no firm D call. Trimming shortened V by 4 bases and J by 4 bases, and 8 bases separated the two germline ends. The CDR3 loop spans 13 amino acids. The CDR3 nucleotides read TGTGCCAGCAGTTGGGAGGGAAATCAGCCCCAGCATTTT. Translating gives CASSWEGNQPQHF.